Below are 23 T cell receptor beta chains sequenced from a single sample in a study of shared clonotypes between healthy human individuals. Profiling relied on immunoSEQ multiplex PCR, and the TCRdb table lists in-frame clones only, not all of them. Of over 400,000 clones in the sample, 81% were seen once. The sequencing input was PBMCs. The receptors were gathered from a woman in her thirties or forties in good health. Some clones in this sample may be carry-over from other donors' samples.

J is TRBJ1-3 and V is TRBV5-1, with D possibly TRBD1 on 5 matching bases. CDR1 is SGHRS and CDR2 is YFSETQ in the germline V gene. This CDR3 contains 16 residues. V gave up 4 bases and J gave up 0 bases, with 14 bases separating them. The CDR3: CASSEGPPGSGNTIYF. DNA of the CDR3: TGCGCCAGCAGCGAGGGGCCCCCTGGCTCTGGAAACACCATATATTTT.

On this clone itself: This likely traces to a read error, being one base from a far larger clone. This rearrangement joins TRBV7-6 to TRBJ1-5, with D perhaps matching TRBD1 (6 bases). The CDR3 contains 14 residues. Per germline, CDR1 SGHVS and CDR2 FNYEAQ. The CDR3 loop reads CACSLGGSNQPQHF. CDR3 DNA sequence: TGTGCCTGCAGCTTAGGGGGTAGCAATCAGCCCCAGCATTTT.

V usage is TRBV6-1 and J usage is TRBJ2-7, with 8 bases matching TRBD1. CDR1 and CDR2 (germline): MNHNS, SASEGT. This CDR3 comprises 17 residues. V dropped 2 bases and J dropped 2; count of bases not matched to a gene: 11. This CDR3 reads CASSEKWRTGYTYEQYF. The CDR3 region has the DNA TGTGCCAGCAGTGAAAAGTGGAGGACAGGGTATACCTACGAGCAGTACTTC.

V and J are TRBV5-1 and TRBJ2-3; D not resolved. The V and J ends lost 1 base and 0 bases respectively, with 3 bases between them. Germline V gives CDR1 SGHRS, CDR2 YFSETQ. The CDR3 covers 13 residues. CDR3 bases: TGCGCCAGCAGCTTGCCAAGCACAGATACGCAGTATTTT. Its protein is CASSLPSTDTQYF.

This clone occurred a few times. The V call is TRBV6-6, the J call TRBJ2-3, with 12 bases that match TRBD2. The junction had 12 bases not matched to a gene; V was cut back by 7 bases and J by 7 bases. The CDR3 consists of 16 residues. Germline V gene data show CDR1 as MNHNY and CDR2 as SVGAGI (reference sequence). The CDR3 nucleotides read TGTGCCAGCACCAGGCACGGACTAGCGGGACGGCATACGCAGTATTTT. Its translation is CASTRHGLAGRHTQYF.

This sequence joins TRBV18 and TRBJ2-7; 15 bases match TRBD2. This CDR3 has 14 residues. J was trimmed by 6 bases and V by 8 bases; bases with no gene match: 5. Germline V gene data show CDR1 as KGHSH and CDR2 as LQKENI. The CDR3 region has the DNA TGTGCCAGCCTGGGACTAGCGGGAGGATCCGAGCAGTACTTC. Amino acids: CASLGLAGGSEQYF. The whole variable domain, remainder taken from reference TRBV18 and TRBJ2-7, is NAGVMQNPRHLVRRRGQEARLRCSPMKGHSHVYWYRQLPEEGLKFMVYLQKENIIDESGMPKERFSAEFPKEGPSILRIQQVVRGDSAAYFCASLGLAGGSEQYFGPGTRLTVT.

The V gene is TRBV5-1, the J gene TRBJ2-5, with 8 bases aligning to TRBD2. This CDR3 spans 14 amino acids. CDR1 and CDR2 from the germline V gene are SGHRS and YFSETQ. V lost 2 bases, J lost 4 bases, and 4 bases stayed unmatched. The CDR3 sequence is CASSLAGAGETQYF. The CDR3 DNA reads as TGCGCCAGCAGCTTAGCGGGAGCGGGAGAGACCCAGTACTTC.

This chain links TRBV4-2 with TRBJ2-1; D unresolved. V was cut by 4 bases and J by 4 bases, with 17 bases left in between. The CDR3 is 16 residues long. Germline V gene sequence: CDR1 LGHNA, CDR2 YNFKEQ. The CDR3 protein is CASSPPLRDRYNEQFF. The DNA of the CDR3 is TGTGCCAGCAGCCCACCTCTCCGTGACCGGTACAATGAGCAGTTCTTC.

This rearrangement joins TRBV10-3 to TRBJ1-2; tentatively, D is TRBD1 (5 bases). V gave up 4 bases and J gave up 8 bases, with 11 bases separating them. Germline V gene sequence: CDR1 ENHRY, CDR2 SYGVKD. This CDR3 has 12 amino acids. Here the CDR3 reads CAISAGPEGYTF. DNA of the CDR3: TGTGCCATCAGTGCGGGACCCGAAGGCTACACCTTC.

This clone was observed a few times. J is TRBJ2-1 and V is TRBV29-1; TRBD1 aligns across 11 bases. V gave up 4 bases and J gave up 8 bases; unmatched junction bases: 7. This CDR3 spans 14 amino acids. Germline V gives CDR1 SQVTM, CDR2 ANQGSEA. CDR3 in amino acids: CSVGTGGAFYEQFF. Here the CDR3 DNA reads TGCAGCGTTGGGACAGGGGGCGCATTCTATGAGCAGTTCTTC.

The rearrangement uses TRBV4-3 and TRBJ2-5; D may be TRBD2 (6 bases). This CDR3 has 15 amino acids. CDR1 is LGHNA, CDR2 YSLEER, per germline. The V end lost 4 bases, the J end lost 0 bases, and 12 bases lay between the germline ends. The CDR3: CASSPRRDYQETQYF. The CDR3 DNA sequence: TGCGCCAGCAGCCCGCGGCGGGACTACCAAGAGACCCAGTACTTC.

On this clone itself: A far more abundant clone sits one base away, making this likely a read error. Distinct nucleotide sequences in the sample also encode this CDR3. The chain employs TRBV5-6 and TRBJ1-1, with 7 nucleotides matching TRBD1. The CDR3 has 15 amino acids. The germline V gene encodes CDR1 SGHDT and CDR2 YYEEEE. The CDR3 DNA reads TGTGCCAGCAGCTTGCTCCCAGGGGGGGGCACTGAGGCTTTCTTT. It encodes CASSLLPGGGTEAFF.

V gene TRBV18 combines with J gene TRBJ1-4, with TRBD1 matching 8 bases. Trimming cost V 2 bases and J 7 bases; bases outside gene matches: 3. The length of the CDR3 is 14 residues. From germline, CDR1 is KGHSH and CDR2 LQKENI. CDR3 in DNA: TGTGCCAGCTCACCAAGACAGGGGCGTGAAAAACTGTTTTTT. Encoded protein: CASSPRQGREKLFF.

Points on this clone: A much larger clone sits a single nucleotide away, making a read error possible. This rearrangement joins TRBV10-3 to TRBJ1-2; TRBD1 aligns across 8 bases. The CDR3 sequence is 14 residues long. From germline, CDR1 is ENHRY and CDR2 SYGVKD. The CDR3 sequence: CAISENRGAYDYTF. The DNA for the CDR3 is TGTGCCATCAGTGAGAACAGGGGGGCCTATGACTACACCTTC.

This clone was seen a handful of times. V is TRBV4-2 and J is TRBJ2-3; 11 bases map to TRBD1. CDR3 length: 16 amino acids. Germline-derived CDR1 and CDR2 are LGHNA and YNFKEQ. Trimming removed 1 base from V and 5 bases from J; junction bases left unmatched: 5. For the CDR3, the DNA is TGTGCCAGCAGCCAAGTAGGGACAGGGGGTAAAGATACGCAGTATTTT. It yields the protein CASSQVGTGGKDTQYF.

The chain carries TRBV28 and TRBJ1-5, with D possibly being TRBD1 (5 bases). The CDR3 totals 12 residues. Germline lookup yields CDR1 MDHEN and CDR2 SYDVKM. V dropped 3 bases and J dropped 6 bases, with 6 bases sitting between them. The CDR3 sequence is CASSFQGQPQHF. Here the CDR3 DNA reads TGTGCCAGCAGTTTTCAGGGTCAGCCCCAGCATTTT. The full variable domain, its missing parts supplied by reference TRBV28 and TRBJ1-5, is DVKVTQSSRYLVKRTGEKVFLECVQDMDHENMFWYRQDPGLGLRLIYFSYDVKMKEKGDIPEGYSVSREKKERFSLILESASTNQTSMYLCASSFQGQPQHFGDGTRLSIL.

V usage is TRBV5-6 and J usage is TRBJ2-1; 7 bases are a match to TRBD1. The CDR3 runs 13 residues. Trimming cost V 4 bases and J 8 bases; bases outside gene matches: 6. From germline, CDR1 is SGHDT and CDR2 YYEEEE. DNA for the CDR3: TGTGCCAGCAGCCCTGACAGGGCTGATGAGCAGTTCTTC. Protein: CASSPDRADEQFF.

This clone was picked up one time. Here the CDR3 reads CASSIISGGIKTQYF. In DNA form, the CDR3 reads TGTGCCAGTAGTATAATCTCCGGCGGGATCAAGACCCAGTACTTC. This chain uses TRBV19 with TRBJ2-5; maybe TRBD2 (6 bases). Germline CDR1 LNHDA, CDR2 SQIVND (reference sequence). V was trimmed by 2 bases and J by 6 bases, leaving 16 bases between them. This CDR3 is 15 amino acids long.

The chain carries TRBV9 and TRBJ2-7, with unresolved D. This CDR3 is built from 15 residues. Germline CDR1 reads SGDLS; CDR2 reads YYNGEE. V shed 3 bases and J shed 3 bases, with 16 bases lying between them. The CDR3 here is CASSEAPHHDYEQYF. CDR3 in DNA: TGTGCCAGCAGCGAGGCCCCCCACCACGACTACGAGCAGTACTTC. Using reference TRBV9 and TRBJ2-7 for the parts outside the CDR3, the full variable domain is DSGVTQTPKHLITATGQRVTLRCSPRSGDLSVYWYQQSLDQGLQFLIQYYNGEERAKGNILERFSAQQFPDLHSELNLSSLELGDSALYFCASSEAPHHDYEQYFGPGTRLTVT.

CDR3 coding DNA: TGTGCCAGCAGTTTAACACAGGTTGAAGCTTTCTTT. Its translation: CASSLTQVEAFF. The chain joins TRBV28 to TRBJ1-1, with D maybe TRBD1 (5 bases). The length of the CDR3 is 12 residues. V was pared by 2 bases and J by 7 bases, with 8 bases between. Germline CDR1 is MDHEN and CDR2 is SYDVKM.

Concerning this clone itself: Since a far larger clone is one base different, this is likely a read error. This CDR3 is missing its conserved last phenylalanine or tryptophan, likely due to a read error. The chain carries TRBV15 and TRBJ2-7; unclear D gene. This CDR3 is built from 12 residues. Germline CDR1 and CDR2: LNHNV and YYDKDF (reference sequence). V was cut by 0 bases and J by 5 bases, with 5 bases left in between. The chain's CDR3 is CATSRDEDEQYS. The CDR3 DNA is TGTGCCACCAGCAGAGATGAGGACGAGCAGTACTCC.

The sample holds a few counts of this clone. The chain couples TRBV7-2 to TRBJ1-4; D remains ambiguous. The CDR3 is made up of 14 amino acids. CDR1 and CDR2 (germline): SGHTA, FQGNSA. V was pared by 4 bases and J by 3 bases, with 9 bases between. The CDR3, as DNA: TGTGCCAGCAGCTCCTGGGCCGCTAATGAAAAACTGTTTTTT. Residues: CASSSWAANEKLFF. The full variable domain, its missing parts supplied by reference TRBV7-2 and TRBJ1-4, is GAGVSQSPSNKVTEKGKDVELRCDPISGHTALYWYRQSLGQGLEFLIYFQGNSAPDKSGLPSDRFSAERTGGSVSTLTIQRTQQEDSAVYLCASSSWAANEKLFFGSGTQLSVL.

This clone was detected once. This chain connects TRBV5-5 to TRBJ2-7; a weak D match, TRBD2 (5 bases). CDR1 SGHKS and CDR2 YYEKEE come from the germline V gene (reference sequence). The CDR3 sequence is 15 residues long. V was shortened by 1 base and J by 0 bases, with 11 bases between the two germline ends. The CDR3 region is CASSLQRLSSYEQYF. Here the CDR3 DNA reads TGTGCCAGCAGCTTGCAGCGGTTGAGCTCCTACGAGCAGTACTTC.